Only one count was recorded for the clone carrying this T cell receptor beta chain. The source of the sample is a study of blood T cell repertoires in COVID-19. Study-wide context: The cDNA or gDNA used as material had been derived from T cells, B-cell-depleted T cells, or PBMCs.

In the source study's methods: Estimation of nucleated cell counts relied on the amplification of reference gene primers. Clones were sequenced by immunoSEQ multiplex PCR, and TCRdb holds only the in-frame ones, with some missing. The D gene and trimming were derived from the DNA, and the V and J assignments and clone size from that table. The table has 180,000 or so clones, about 86% seen once. Germline loops: CDR1 SGHNT, CDR2 YENEEA. This CDR3 region has 14 residues. V gave up 5 bases and J gave up 3 bases; unmatched junction bases: 4. The specimen was peripheral blood. The chain couples TRBV11-3 to TRBJ1-2, with 9 bases fitting TRBD1. The TCR originated in a man aged 18 to 35 with active or convalescent COVID-19. CDR3 sequence reads: CASSTQGADYGYTF. The CDR3 nucleotides read TGTGCCAGCAGCACACAGGGGGCGGACTATGGCTACACCTTC. Supplemented by reference TRBV11-3 and TRBJ1-2, the full variable domain reads EAGVVQSPRYKIIEKKQPVAFWCNPISGHNTLYWYLQNLGQGPELLIRYENEEAVDDSQLPKDRFSAERLKGVDSTLKIQPAELGDSAVYLCASSTQGADYGYTFGSGTRLTVV.